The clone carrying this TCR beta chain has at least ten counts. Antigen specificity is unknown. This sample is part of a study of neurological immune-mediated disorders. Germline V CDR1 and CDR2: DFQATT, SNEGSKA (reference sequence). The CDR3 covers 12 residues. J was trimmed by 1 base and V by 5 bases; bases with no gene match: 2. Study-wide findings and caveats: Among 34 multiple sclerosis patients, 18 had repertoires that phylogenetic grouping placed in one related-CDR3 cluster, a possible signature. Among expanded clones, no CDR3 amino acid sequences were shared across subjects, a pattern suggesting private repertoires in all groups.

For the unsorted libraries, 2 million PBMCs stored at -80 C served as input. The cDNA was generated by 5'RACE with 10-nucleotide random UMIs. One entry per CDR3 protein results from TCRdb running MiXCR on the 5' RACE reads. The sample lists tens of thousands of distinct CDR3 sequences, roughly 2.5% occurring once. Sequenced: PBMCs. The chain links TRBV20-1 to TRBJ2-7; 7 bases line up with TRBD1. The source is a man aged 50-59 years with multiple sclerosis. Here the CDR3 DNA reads TGCAGTGCTCCGGGACAGTCCTACGAGCAGTACTTC. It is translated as CSAPGQSYEQYF.